Listed below are T cell receptor beta chains from one sample, sequenced in a study of shared clonotypes between healthy human individuals. Profiling relied on immunoSEQ multiplex PCR, and the TCRdb table lists in-frame clones only, not all of them. This table has 2 million to 2.5 million clones, roughly 90% appearing once. Sequencing was performed on naive CD4+ T cells from PBMCs. The receptors stem from a man aged 18 to 29 in good health. Some clones in this sample may be carry-over from other donors' samples. Both conserved end residues are part of each CDR3. A D gene is named only where the DNA matches it firmly. Size values are once, few and many counts, or a class for expanded clones, and some rows have none.

d_call	v_call	clone_size	j_call	cdr3_aa	cdr3_nt
NA	TRBV19	NA	TRBJ1-5	CASSIAGWGQPQHF	TGTGCCAGTAGTATTGCCGGGTGGGGTCAGCCCCAGCATTTT
NA	TRBV11-2	NA	TRBJ2-4	CASSLGPAKNIQYF	TGTGCCAGCAGCTTAGGACCAGCCAAAAACATTCAGTACTTC
TRBD1	TRBV12-5	NA	TRBJ2-2	CASGWDRAAGELFF	TGTGCTAGTGGCTGGGACAGGGCCGCCGGGGAGCTGTTTTTT
TRBD2	TRBV28	NA	TRBJ2-1	CASSAIPSGIYNEQFF	TGTGCCAGCAGTGCAATACCTAGCGGCATATACAATGAGCAGTTCTTC
NA	TRBV5-1	NA	TRBJ2-3	CASSLLPIGGDTQYF	TGCGCCAGCAGCTTGTTACCGATTGGGGGAGATACGCAGTATTTT
TRBD1	TRBV5-4	NA	TRBJ2-7	CASSPRQGAFSYEQYF	TGTGCCAGCAGCCCCAGACAGGGGGCCTTCTCCTACGAGCAGTACTTC
NA	TRBV7-2	NA	TRBJ2-1	CASSLTSYEQFF	TGTGCCAGCAGCCTGACTAGTTATGAGCAGTTCTTC
NA	TRBV5-4	NA	TRBJ1-2	CASSSPNPLGYTF	TGTGCCAGCAGCTCTCCCAATCCCCTTGGCTACACCTTC
NA	TRBV28	NA	TRBJ2-7	CASSIAGTSNYEQYF	TGTGCCAGCAGTATCGCCGGGACGTCGAACTACGAGCAGTACTTC
NA	TRBV11-2	NA	TRBJ2-2	CASSRTGLGWTGELFF	TGTGCCAGCAGCCGGACGGGACTGGGGTGGACCGGGGAGCTGTTTTTT
NA	TRBV9	once	TRBJ2-1	CASSAPYRDEQFF	TGTGCCAGCAGCGCCCCATATAGGGATGAGCAGTTCTTC
NA	TRBV18	NA	TRBJ2-1	CASSPLPGTSYNEQFF	TGTGCCAGCTCACCCCTCCCAGGGACTTCCTACAATGAGCAGTTCTTC
NA	TRBV6-5	NA	TRBJ1-3	CASRAYRTSGNTIYF	TGTGCCAGCAGGGCCTACCGAACCTCTGGAAACACCATATATTTT
NA	TRBV7-8	NA	TRBJ1-2	CASSFGGTARSYTF	TGTGCCAGCAGCTTCGGGGGTACGGCTAGGAGCTACACCTTC
NA	TRBV7-6	NA	TRBJ1-2	CASSHDRDYGYTF	TGTGCCAGCAGCCACGACAGAGACTATGGCTACACCTTC
NA	TRBV9	NA	TRBJ2-1	CASSGTGNSYNEQFF	TGTGCCAGCAGCGGAACAGGGAATTCCTACAATGAGCAGTTCTTC
TRBD1	TRBV19	once	TRBJ2-3	CASSIQGQGADTQYF	TGTGCCAGTAGTATCCAAGGACAGGGCGCAGATACGCAGTATTTT
TRBD1	TRBV27	few	TRBJ1-1	CASGRQGQMNTEAFF	TGTGCCAGCGGAAGACAGGGACAAATGAACACTGAAGCTTTCTTT
TRBD1	TRBV10-3	NA	TRBJ1-2	CAIKSGTGDEGYTF	TGTGCCATCAAGTCCGGGACAGGTGATGAAGGCTACACCTTC
NA	TRBV5-5	NA	TRBJ2-2	CASSLAWRGELFF	TGTGCCAGCAGCTTGGCCTGGCGCGGGGAGCTGTTTTTT